These T cell receptor beta chains were read from a single sample in a study of blood T cell repertoires in COVID-19. Libraries were prepared by immunoSEQ multiplex PCR; TCRdb keeps only in-frame clonotypes and omits some of them. This sample carries nearly 25,000 clones, around 92% of them seen once, and the ten largest clones take roughly a third. Sample: peripheral blood. These receptors were collected from a man aged 65-85 years with active COVID-19. Both conserved end residues are part of each CDR3. D genes are given only for firm matches. Some rows have no size entry. The others give once, few or many, or a class for an expanded clone.

J: TRBJ2-5; D: NA; V: TRBV6-1; size: NA; CDR3: CATQRGGPGETQYF; DNA: TGTGCCACCCAGAGGGGGGGGCCAGGGGAGACCCAGTACTTC
J: TRBJ1-2; D: TRBD1; V: TRBV6-5; size: NA; CDR3: CATKRTGVNYGYTF; DNA: TGTGCCACCAAGCGGACAGGAGTTAACTATGGCTACACCTTC
J: TRBJ1-5; D: TRBD1; V: TRBV4-3; size: NA; CDR3: CASSQDATGGNQPQHF; DNA: TGCGCCAGCAGCCAAGACGCGACAGGGGGGAATCAGCCCCAGCATTTT
J: TRBJ2-2; D: NA; V: TRBV2; size: once; CDR3: CASSGGLYTGELFF; DNA: TGTGCCAGCTCTGGGGGACTGTATACCGGGGAGCTGTTTTTT
J: TRBJ2-6; D: NA; V: TRBV5-8; size: NA; CDR3: CASSLRGSGANVLTF; DNA: TGTGCCAGCAGCTTGCGGGGTTCTGGGGCCAACGTCCTGACTTTC
J: TRBJ2-4; D: NA; V: TRBV6-1; size: NA; CDR3: CASSDYTLAKNIQYF; DNA: TGTGCCAGCAGTGATTACACATTAGCCAAAAACATTCAGTACTTC
J: TRBJ1-2; D: NA; V: TRBV19; size: NA; CDR3: CASTRTSYGYTF; DNA: TGTGCCAGTACTCGCACTAGCTATGGCTACACCTTC
J: TRBJ2-1; D: TRBD2; V: TRBV24-1; size: medium-sized; CDR3: CATSQWEGNEQFF; DNA: TGTGCCACCAGCCAATGGGAGGGCAATGAGCAGTTCTTC
J: TRBJ1-5; D: TRBD1; V: TRBV5-8; size: NA; CDR3: CASSSGQLTTPQHF; DNA: TGTGCCAGCAGCTCGGGACAGCTGACTACGCCCCAGCATTTT
J: TRBJ2-5; D: NA; V: TRBV9; size: NA; CDR3: CASSPSGLALETQYF; DNA: TGTGCCAGCAGCCCCTCGGGCCTAGCGCTGGAGACCCAGTACTTC
J: TRBJ1-2; D: NA; V: TRBV5-4; size: NA; CDR3: CASSDQGWDYGYTF; DNA: TGTGCCAGCAGCGACCAGGGATGGGACTATGGCTACACCTTC
J: TRBJ2-3; D: NA; V: TRBV7-9; size: once; CDR3: CASSFRGSTDTQYF; DNA: TGTGCCAGCAGCTTCAGGGGTAGCACAGATACGCAGTATTTT
J: TRBJ2-5; D: TRBD1; V: TRBV6-5; size: NA; CDR3: CASSYRTGELLETQYF; DNA: TGTGCCAGCAGTTACCGGACAGGGGAGCTACTTGAGACCCAGTACTTC
J: TRBJ2-7; D: TRBD1; V: TRBV5-1; size: NA; CDR3: CASSLGGTGGRGEQYF; DNA: TGCGCCAGCAGCTTGGGGGGGACAGGGGGCAGGGGCGAGCAGTACTTC
J: TRBJ2-4; D: TRBD1; V: TRBV9; size: NA; CDR3: CASSVGAGGGGNIQYF; DNA: TGTGCCAGCAGCGTAGGAGCAGGGGGCGGCGGAAACATTCAGTACTTC
J: TRBJ2-7; D: NA; V: TRBV7-2; size: NA; CDR3: CASSLVANTYEQYF; DNA: TGTGCCAGCAGCTTAGTAGCAAACACCTACGAGCAGTACTTC
J: TRBJ2-5; D: NA; V: TRBV7-7; size: NA; CDR3: CASSRGSGQETQYF; DNA: TGTGCTAGCAGCCGAGGTTCGGGTCAAGAGACCCAGTACTTC
J: TRBJ2-5; D: TRBD1; V: TRBV19; size: NA; CDR3: CASRGDRVETQYF; DNA: TGTGCCAGTCGAGGCGACAGGGTTGAGACCCAGTACTTC
J: TRBJ1-5; D: NA; V: TRBV11-1; size: NA; CDR3: CASSPTGPHQPQHF; DNA: TGTGCCAGCAGCCCTACAGGACCCCATCAGCCCCAGCATTTT
J: TRBJ1-5; D: TRBD1; V: TRBV30; size: NA; CDR3: CAWRTGGNQPQHF; DNA: TGTGCCTGGCGCACAGGGGGCAATCAGCCCCAGCATTTT
J: TRBJ2-7; D: NA; V: TRBV28; size: NA; CDR3: CASSFTGYDEQYF; DNA: TGTGCCAGCAGTTTTACAGGTTATGACGAGCAGTACTTC
J: TRBJ2-1; D: NA; V: TRBV7-2; size: NA; CDR3: CASSPQVGYNEQFF; DNA: TGTGCCAGCAGCCCTCAGGTGGGCTACAATGAGCAGTTCTTC
J: TRBJ1-2; D: NA; V: TRBV4-2; size: NA; CDR3: CASSKTGATNYGYTF; DNA: TGTGCCAGCAGCAAAACAGGAGCGACTAACTATGGCTACACCTTC
J: TRBJ1-1; D: NA; V: TRBV12-3/TRBV12-4; size: NA; CDR3: CASSFSENTEAFF; DNA: TGTGCCAGCAGTTTTAGTGAGAACACTGAAGCTTTCTTT
J: TRBJ2-5; D: NA; V: TRBV5-5; size: NA; CDR3: CASSEVGVLGKETQYF; DNA: TGTGCCAGCAGCGAGGTAGGGGTCCTAGGAAAGGAGACCCAGTACTTC
J: TRBJ2-7; D: TRBD2; V: TRBV7-2; size: NA; CDR3: CASSLGSSGLYEQYF; DNA: TGTGCCAGCAGCTTAGGCTCTAGCGGACTATACGAGCAGTACTTC
J: TRBJ1-2; D: TRBD1; V: TRBV6-4; size: NA; CDR3: CASSDSRGRGGYTF; DNA: TGTGCCAGCAGTGACTCAAGGGGGCGAGGTGGCTACACCTTC
J: TRBJ1-2; D: NA; V: TRBV18; size: NA; CDR3: CASSPPEAGDYGYTF; DNA: TGTGCCAGCTCACCACCCGAGGCCGGGGACTATGGCTACACCTTC
J: TRBJ2-3; D: TRBD1; V: TRBV4-3; size: NA; CDR3: CASSQALLRDRGTDTQYF; DNA: TGCGCCAGCAGCCAAGCTCTCCTCCGGGACAGAGGCACAGATACGCAGTATTTT
J: TRBJ1-5; D: NA; V: TRBV28; size: once; CDR3: CASSLQGMGNQPQHF; DNA: TGTGCCAGCAGTTTACAGGGAATGGGCAATCAGCCCCAGCATTTT
J: TRBJ2-1; D: NA; V: TRBV29-1; size: NA; CDR3: CSVGSPRIEQFF; DNA: TGCAGCGTTGGGTCTCCGCGGATCGAGCAGTTCTTC
J: TRBJ2-7; D: NA; V: TRBV9; size: NA; CDR3: CASSPRQGRPYEQYF; DNA: TGTGCCAGCAGCCCCCGGCAGGGTCGACCCTACGAGCAGTACTTC
J: TRBJ1-1; D: TRBD1; V: TRBV29-1; size: NA; CDR3: CSVTGTGYTEAFF; DNA: TGCAGCGTTACCGGGACAGGGTACACTGAAGCTTTCTTT
J: TRBJ1-2; D: NA; V: TRBV9; size: once; CDR3: CASTPGGNGRGGYTF; DNA: TGTGCCAGCACCCCCGGGGGGAATGGTCGGGGTGGCTACACCTTC
J: TRBJ2-1; D: NA; V: TRBV30; size: NA; CDR3: CAWSVLGGAAYNEQFF; DNA: TGTGCCTGGAGTGTACTCGGCGGGGCCGCCTACAATGAGCAGTTCTTC
J: TRBJ1-6; D: NA; V: TRBV15; size: NA; CDR3: CATSRDRAPGAPLHF; DNA: TGTGCCACCAGCAGAGATAGGGCCCCCGGGGCACCCCTCCACTTT
J: TRBJ2-1; D: TRBD2; V: TRBV7-9; size: NA; CDR3: CASSAPGLAIYNEQFF; DNA: TGTGCCAGCAGCGCACCGGGACTAGCTATTTACAATGAGCAGTTCTTC
J: TRBJ1-1; D: NA; V: TRBV12-3/TRBV12-4; size: NA; CDR3: CASSLGSSAFF; DNA: TGTGCCAGCAGTTTAGGCAGTAGCGCTTTCTTT
J: TRBJ2-3; D: TRBD2; V: TRBV9; size: NA; CDR3: CASSVRLAGEEAQYF; DNA: TGTGCCAGCAGCGTGAGGCTAGCGGGAGAAGAAGCGCAGTATTTT
J: TRBJ2-7; D: TRBD1; V: TRBV7-6; size: NA; CDR3: CASSQGSTGKIYEQYF; DNA: TGTGCCAGCAGCCAAGGTTCGACAGGGAAAATCTACGAGCAGTACTTC
J: TRBJ2-7; D: TRBD2; V: TRBV5-4; size: NA; CDR3: CASSVGYGASGRYEQYF; DNA: TGTGCCAGCAGCGTCGGTTATGGGGCTAGCGGTCGCTACGAGCAGTACTTC
J: TRBJ2-2; D: NA; V: TRBV18; size: NA; CDR3: CASSPLAEATGELFF; DNA: TGTGCCAGCTCACCTCTCGCCGAAGCCACCGGGGAGCTGTTTTTT
J: TRBJ1-1; D: TRBD1; V: TRBV3-1/TRBV3-2; size: NA; CDR3: CASSQNRDRGAAFF; DNA: TGTGCCAGCAGCCAAAACCGGGACAGGGGAGCGGCTTTCTTT
J: TRBJ1-4; D: NA; V: TRBV27; size: NA; CDR3: CASRAWGATNEKLFF; DNA: TGTGCCAGCAGGGCGTGGGGAGCAACTAATGAAAAACTGTTTTTT
J: TRBJ2-7; D: TRBD2; V: TRBV6-2/TRBV6-3; size: NA; CDR3: CASSTPWGGEQYF; DNA: TGTGCCAGCAGTACTCCGTGGGGGGGCGAGCAGTACTTC
J: TRBJ2-3; D: TRBD1; V: TRBV6-2/TRBV6-3; size: NA; CDR3: CASSYTETGEYTDTQYF; DNA: TGTGCCAGCAGTTATACCGAGACAGGGGAATACACAGATACGCAGTATTTT
J: TRBJ2-7; D: TRBD1; V: TRBV2; size: few; CDR3: CASRDLTGALGEQYF; DNA: TGTGCCAGCAGGGACCTAACAGGGGCCCTCGGCGAGCAGTACTTC
J: TRBJ2-1; D: TRBD1; V: TRBV29-1; size: NA; CDR3: CSVRPGTGNNEQFF; DNA: TGCAGCGTTCGTCCCGGGACAGGGAACAATGAGCAGTTCTTC
J: TRBJ2-5; D: NA; V: TRBV27; size: NA; CDR3: CASSLWAGFQETQYF; DNA: TGTGCCAGCAGTTTATGGGCGGGATTCCAAGAGACCCAGTACTTC
J: TRBJ2-7; D: TRBD1; V: TRBV4-3; size: NA; CDR3: CASSPRQGAYEQYF; DNA: TGCGCCAGCAGCCCCAGACAGGGCGCCTACGAGCAGTACTTC
J: TRBJ1-5; D: TRBD1; V: TRBV29-1; size: NA; CDR3: CSVAGGVNQPQHF; DNA: TGCAGCGTTGCAGGGGGTGTAAATCAGCCCCAGCATTTT
J: TRBJ1-2; D: TRBD1; V: TRBV5-6; size: medium-sized; CDR3: CASSLLTGAYDYGYTF; DNA: TGTGCCAGCAGCCTACTGACAGGGGCGTATGACTATGGCTACACCTTC
J: TRBJ1-3; D: NA; V: TRBV11-2; size: NA; CDR3: CASSALVRAGNTIYF; DNA: TGTGCCAGCAGCGCCCTCGTGAGAGCCGGAAACACCATATATTTT
J: TRBJ1-1; D: NA; V: TRBV29-1; size: NA; CDR3: CSVTTVREAFF; DNA: TGCAGCGTAACCACGGTCAGGGAAGCTTTCTTT
J: TRBJ1-6; D: TRBD1; V: TRBV28; size: NA; CDR3: CASSLGGQGASYNSPLHF; DNA: TGTGCCAGCAGTTTAGGAGGACAGGGGGCGTCCTATAATTCACCCCTCCACTTT
J: TRBJ1-1; D: NA; V: TRBV9; size: NA; CDR3: CASSSGMNTEAFF; DNA: TGTGCCAGCAGCTCGGGGATGAACACTGAAGCTTTCTTT